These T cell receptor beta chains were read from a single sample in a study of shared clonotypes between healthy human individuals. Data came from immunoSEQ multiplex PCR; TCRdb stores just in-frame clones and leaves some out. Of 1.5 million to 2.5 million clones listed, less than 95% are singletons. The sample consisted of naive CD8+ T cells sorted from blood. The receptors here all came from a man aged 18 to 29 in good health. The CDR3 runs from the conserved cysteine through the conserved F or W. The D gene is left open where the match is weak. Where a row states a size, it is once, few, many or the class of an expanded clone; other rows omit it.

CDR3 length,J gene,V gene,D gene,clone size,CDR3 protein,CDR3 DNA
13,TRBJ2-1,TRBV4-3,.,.,CASSHVGPSEQFF,TGCGCCAGCAGCCACGTCGGACCCAGTGAGCAGTTCTTC
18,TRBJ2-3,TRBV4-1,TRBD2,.,CASSQVGLAGALGDTQYF,TGCGCCAGCAGCCAAGTTGGACTAGCGGGAGCCCTGGGGGATACGCAGTATTTT
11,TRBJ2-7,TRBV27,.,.,CASSSDYEQYF,TGTGCCAGCAGTTCAGACTACGAGCAGTACTTC
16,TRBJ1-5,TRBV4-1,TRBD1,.,CASSQGSTGAGQPQHF,TGCGCCAGCAGCCAAGGTTCGACAGGGGCGGGTCAGCCCCAGCATTTT
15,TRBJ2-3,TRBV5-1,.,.,CASSSPAKGTDTQYF,TGCGCCAGCAGCTCCCCCGCGAAAGGCACAGATACGCAGTATTTT
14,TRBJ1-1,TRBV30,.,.,CAWSVYRENTEAFF,TGTGCCTGGAGTGTTTACAGGGAGAACACTGAAGCTTTCTTT
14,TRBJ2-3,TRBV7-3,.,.,CASSLIPAQDTQYF,TGTGCCAGCAGTCTAATTCCGGCGCAGGATACGCAGTATTTT
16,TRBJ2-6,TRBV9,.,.,CASSVETVSGANVLTF,TGTGCCAGCAGCGTAGAGACGGTCTCTGGGGCCAACGTCCTGACTTTC
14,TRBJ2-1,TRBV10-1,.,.,CASSDAVSYNEQFF,TGCGCCAGCAGTGATGCCGTTTCCTACAATGAGCAGTTCTTC
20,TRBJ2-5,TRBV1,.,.,CTSSQDPIGGAGETQETQYF,TGCACCAGCAGCCAAGACCCTATAGGGGGGGCGGGAGAGACACAAGAGACCCAGTACTTC
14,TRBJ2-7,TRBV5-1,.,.,CASSLGGGDYEQYF,TGCGCCAGCAGCTTGGGAGGAGGCGACTACGAGCAGTACTTC
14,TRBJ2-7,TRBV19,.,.,CASSIGNTGYEQYF,TGTGCCAGTAGTATTGGGAACACCGGCTACGAGCAGTACTTC
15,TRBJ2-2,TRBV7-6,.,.,CASSFLGGGTGELFF,TGTGCCAGCAGCTTCCTCGGGGGCGGCACCGGGGAGCTGTTTTTT
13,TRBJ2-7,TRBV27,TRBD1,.,CASSLLGQKEQYF,TGTGCCAGCAGTTTATTGGGACAGAAGGAGCAGTACTTC
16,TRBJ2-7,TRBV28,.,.,CASSVGVSGEIYEQYF,TGTGCCAGCAGCGTCGGGGTATCGGGGGAGATATACGAGCAGTACTTC
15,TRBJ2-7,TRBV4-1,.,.,CASSQLFPADYEQYF,TGCGCCAGCAGCCAACTCTTTCCTGCTGACTACGAGCAGTACTTC
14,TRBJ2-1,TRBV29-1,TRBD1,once,CSGTGGHTYNEQFF,TGCAGCGGGACAGGGGGCCATACCTACAATGAGCAGTTCTTC
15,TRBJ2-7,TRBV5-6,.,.,CASSLKLGDSYEQYF,TGTGCCAGCAGCTTGAAATTGGGGGATAGCTACGAGCAGTACTTC
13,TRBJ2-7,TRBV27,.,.,CASSLYYSYEQYF,TGTGCCAGCAGTTTATACTACTCCTACGAGCAGTACTTC
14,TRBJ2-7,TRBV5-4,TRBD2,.,CASSFELAGGEQYF,TGTGCCAGCAGCTTCGAACTAGCGGGGGGTGAGCAGTACTTC
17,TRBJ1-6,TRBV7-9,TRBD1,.,CASSDGTGRAYNSPLHF,TGTGCCAGCAGCGATGGGACAGGGCGAGCCTATAATTCACCCCTCCACTTT
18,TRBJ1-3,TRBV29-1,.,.,CSVEDLRDGINSGNTIYF,TGCAGCGTTGAAGATCTTAGGGACGGAATAAACTCTGGAAACACCATATATTTT
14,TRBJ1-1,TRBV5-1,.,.,CASSFEAMNSEAFF,TGCGCCAGCAGCTTCGAGGCCATGAACAGTGAAGCTTTCTTT
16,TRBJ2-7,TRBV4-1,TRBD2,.,CASSQDPSGIIYEQYF,TGCGCCAGCAGCCAAGATCCTAGCGGGATTATCTACGAGCAGTACTTC
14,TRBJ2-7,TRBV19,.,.,CASSIGLYPYEQYF,TGTGCCAGTAGTATTGGCCTATATCCCTACGAGCAGTACTTC
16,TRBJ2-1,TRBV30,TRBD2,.,CAWRDHERGAGGEQFF,TGTGCCTGGAGAGACCACGAGCGGGGGGCAGGGGGTGAGCAGTTCTTC
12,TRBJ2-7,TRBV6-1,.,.,CASSEYGYEQYF,TGTGCCAGCAGTGAATACGGATACGAGCAGTACTTC
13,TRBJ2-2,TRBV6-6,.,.,CASSPGQLGELFF,TGTGCCAGCAGTCCCGGGCAGCTCGGGGAGCTGTTTTTT
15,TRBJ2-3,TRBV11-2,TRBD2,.,CASSTPAGAKDTQYF,TGTGCCAGCAGCACACCAGCGGGAGCGAAAGATACGCAGTATTTT
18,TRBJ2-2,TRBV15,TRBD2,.,CATSRVPRLAGETGELFF,TGTGCCACCAGCAGAGTCCCTCGACTAGCGGGAGAAACCGGGGAGCTGTTTTTT
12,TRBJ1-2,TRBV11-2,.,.,CASTPSDYGYTF,TGTGCCAGCACCCCCTCTGACTATGGCTACACCTTC
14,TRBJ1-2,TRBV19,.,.,CASSPQGYVNGYTF,TGTGCCAGTAGCCCGCAGGGATATGTCAATGGCTACACCTTC